This T cell receptor beta chain was documented in a study of T cells after yellow fever vaccination. This CDR3 is 14 amino acids long. Trimming left V 5 bases short and J 8 bases short, with 15 bases between. Germline CDR1 is SGHTA and CDR2 is FQGNSA. TCRdb fed the 5' RACE reads into MiXCR, producing one record per CDR3 protein. The sample has more than 450,000 distinct CDR3 sequences; roughly 22% are singletons. The sample in question was PBMCs, obtained about 20 days after the first yellow fever vaccination. The chain joins TRBV7-2 to TRBJ2-2; D tentatively fits TRBD1 or TRBD2 (5 bases each). This TCR came from a man between 18 and 29 years old who received the YFV17D yellow fever vaccine. CDR3 DNA sequence: TGTGCCAGCAGCCCAGAACGGGGCGGGGGGGAGCTGTTTTTT. Residues: CASSPERGGGELFF.